These T cell receptor beta chains were read from a single sample in a study of blood T cells in healthy people across ages. One entry per CDR3 protein results from TCRdb running MiXCR on the 5' RACE reads. The profile shows some 900,000 distinct CDR3 sequences, roughly 50% of them singletons. The sequenced sample consisted of blood. The source of these receptors is a man aged 25 to 45 in good health. CDR3s include the opening cysteine and the closing phenylalanine or tryptophan. D genes are given only for firm matches. The listing skips clone size in some rows; elsewhere it reads once, few, many or a size class.

.	few	TRBV3-1	TRBJ2-3	CASSLLGGVNTDTQYF	TGTGCCAGCAGCCTTCTGGGAGGAGTAAACACAGATACGCAGTATTTT
.	.	TRBV7-3	TRBJ1-1	CASSIRETGMNTEAFF	TGTGCCAGCAGCATTCGCGAGACAGGAATGAACACTGAAGCTTTCTTT
.	few	TRBV20-1	TRBJ1-2	CSAMGWGVGGYTF	TGCAGTGCTATGGGATGGGGCGTTGGTGGCTACACCTTC
.	.	TRBV4-3	TRBJ2-6	CASSVTVISGANVLTF	TGCGCCAGCAGCGTAACAGTGATCTCTGGGGCCAACGTCCTGACTTTC
.	once	TRBV27	TRBJ1-2	CASSLGTAEYGYTF	TGTGCCAGCAGTTTAGGGACGGCCGAGTATGGCTACACCTTC
.	.	TRBV2	TRBJ2-5	CASSRGLNQETQYF	TGTGCCAGCAGCCGCGGACTAAACCAAGAGACCCAGTACTTC
TRBD1	.	TRBV12-3/TRBV12-4	TRBJ1-2	CANQKFEGAAGGYTF	TGTGCCAACCAGAAATTCGAGGGGGCGGCGGGTGGCTACACCTTC
TRBD2	.	TRBV20-1	TRBJ2-1	CSAPTSGGLNEQFF	TGCAGTGCTCCGACTAGCGGGGGGTTAAATGAGCAGTTCTTC
.	.	TRBV6-5	TRBJ1-1	CASSYRGLNAEAFF	TGTGCCAGCAGTTACAGGGGATTAAACGCTGAAGCTTTCTTT
TRBD1	.	TRBV27	TRBJ1-2	CASSPKGQDYGYTF	TGTGCCAGCAGTCCCAAGGGACAGGACTATGGCTACACCTTC
.	.	TRBV18	TRBJ2-7	CASSPPEGNYEQYF	TGTGCCAGCTCACCACCAGAAGGGAACTACGAGCAGTACTTC
.	.	TRBV11-2	TRBJ2-2	CASSPITTGELFF	TGTGCCAGCAGCCCAATAACAACCGGGGAGCTGTTTTTT
TRBD1	few	TRBV28	TRBJ2-3	CASSLPGQGHTDTQYF	TGTGCCAGCAGTTTGCCGGGACAGGGACACACAGATACGCAGTATTTT
.	few	TRBV7-8	TRBJ1-1	CASSPGAGRGTEAFF	TGTGCCAGCAGCCCAGGGGCAGGGCGAGGGACTGAAGCTTTCTTT
.	few	TRBV7-2	TRBJ1-1	CASSLHLSGISTEAFF	TGTGCCAGCAGCTTGCACCTCTCCGGGATTAGCACTGAAGCTTTCTTT
.	few	TRBV4-1	TRBJ1-4	CASSQEYGGEKLFF	TGCGCCAGCAGCCAAGAATACGGGGGGGAAAAACTGTTTTTT
.	.	TRBV10-3	TRBJ2-1	CAISTNNEQFF	TGTGCCATCTCGACTAACAATGAGCAGTTCTTC
TRBD1	once	TRBV27	TRBJ1-1	CASSSRTGWDTEAFF	TGTGCCAGCAGTTCTCGGACAGGGTGGGACACTGAAGCTTTCTTT
TRBD2	.	TRBV4-1	TRBJ2-3	CASSPDTGGGGTQYF	TGCGCCAGCAGCCCAGATACCGGGGGGGGAGGCACGCAGTATTTT
TRBD2	.	TRBV9	TRBJ2-1	CASSVATSGGASYNEQFF	TGTGCCAGCAGCGTAGCGACTAGCGGGGGGGCCTCCTACAATGAGCAGTTCTTC
.	.	TRBV12-3/TRBV12-4	TRBJ2-5	CASRAVDVKTQYF	TGTGCCAGCCGGGCGGTGGATGTGAAGACCCAGTACTTC
.	.	TRBV11-1	TRBJ2-7	CASRRGASEQYF	TGTGCCAGCAGGAGGGGGGCCTCCGAGCAGTACTTC
.	few	TRBV6-5	TRBJ2-2	CASSYSQGGTGELFF	TGTGCCAGCAGTTACTCTCAGGGGGGGACCGGGGAGCTGTTTTTT
.	many	TRBV6-2/TRBV6-3	TRBJ1-5	CASSSARLVGQPQHF	TGTGCCAGCAGTTCGGCCCGTCTTGTAGGTCAGCCCCAGCATTTT
.	many	TRBV4-3	TRBJ1-2	CASSQGQGYGYTF	TGCGCCAGCAGCCAAGGGCAGGGGTATGGCTACACCTTC
.	.	TRBV6-2/TRBV6-3	TRBJ1-1	CASSAPGGTEAFF	TGTGCCAGCAGTGCCCCGGGGGGGACTGAAGCTTTCTTT
.	few	TRBV11-2	TRBJ2-7	CASSLVTVSYEQYF	TGTGCCAGCAGCTTAGTAACGGTCTCCTACGAGCAGTACTTC